The 29 T cell receptor beta chains given below trace back to one sample, sequenced in a study of tumor-infiltrating lymphocytes in localized non-small cell lung cancer. Profiled with immunoSEQ multiplex PCR; TCRdb holds only in-frame clones, not every one. The table has 15,000 to 20,000 clones, approximately 70% seen once; the top ten hold 4.3%. The sequencing sample was made of lung tumor tissue. These receptors came from a human donor with non-small cell lung cancer.

This chain uses TRBV5-1 with TRBJ2-7, with 7 bases identical to TRBD1. The trim removed 0 bases at V and 2 bases at J, leaving 2 bases unmatched. Germline loops: CDR1 SGHRS, CDR2 YFSETQ. This CDR3 region has 14 residues. CDR3 sequence (DNA): TGCGCCAGCAGCTTGGAGGGGACAGCCTACGAGCAGTACTTC. Amino acid sequence: CASSLEGTAYEQYF.

The chain joins TRBV30 to TRBJ1-1; possible D gene TRBD1, 6 bases. Germline CDR1 and CDR2: GTSNPN and SVGIG (reference sequence). The CDR3 covers 13 residues. The germline V and J ends were trimmed by 2 bases and 5 bases, with 12 bases remaining between them. CDR3 bases: TGTGCCTGGAGTTTTACAGGGAAAACTGAAGCTTTCTTT. This encodes CAWSFTGKTEAFF.

J is TRBJ1-5 and V is TRBV10-3; D is perhaps TRBD1 (5 bases). Trimming cost V 2 bases and J 3 bases, with 11 bases left between them. Germline CDR1 ENHRY, CDR2 SYGVKD. There are 15 residues in the CDR3. CDR3 region: CAISEGGKNNQPQHF. CDR3 bases: TGTGCCATCAGTGAGGGGGGAAAGAACAATCAGCCCCAGCATTTT.

The chain couples TRBV19 to TRBJ1-5; D is ambiguous. Trimming left V 10 bases short and J 3 bases short, with 13 bases between. Per the germline V gene, CDR1 is LNHDA and CDR2 is SQIVND (reference sequence). This CDR3 is built from 13 residues. The CDR3 spells CATQRGYNQPQHF. The CDR3 region has the DNA TGTGCCACCCAGCGGGGTTACAATCAGCCCCAGCATTTT.

CDR3 amino acids: CASRVGGEIGLSQYF. CDR3 in DNA: TGTGCCAGCAGGGTCGGGGGGGAAATCGGATTGTCCCAGTACTTC. This sequence joins TRBV2 and TRBJ2-5; 8 bases match TRBD2. There are 15 residues in the CDR3. Germline CDR1 SNHLY, CDR2 FYNNEI. V was clipped by 6 bases and J by 9 bases; unmatched bases: 15.

This clone occurred a few times. The DNA for the CDR3 is TGTGCCAGTAGGCAGGGGGATGGAGGGAACACTGAAGCTTTCTTT. This translates into CASRQGDGGNTEAFF. The chain is built from TRBV19 and TRBJ1-1; TRBD1 agrees at 7 bases. The CDR3 consists of 15 residues. Germline V gene data show CDR1 as LNHDA and CDR2 as SQIVND (reference sequence). Trimming took 6 bases from V and 1 from J; bases not matched to a gene: 8. Looking up the rest from reference TRBV19 and TRBJ1-1 gives the full variable domain: DGGITQSPKYLFRKEGQNVTLSCEQNLNHDAMYWYRQDPGQGLRLIYYSQIVNDFQKGDIAEGYSVSREKKESFPLTVTSAQKNPTAFYLCASRQGDGGNTEAFFGQGTRLTVV.

V gene TRBV19 combines with J gene TRBJ1-1, with a possible D match to TRBD1 (5 bases). The CDR3 runs to 16 residues. The germline V gene has CDR1 LNHDA and CDR2 SQIVND (reference sequence). Trimming pared 2 bases from V and 0 bases from J, leaving 13 bases between. The CDR3, as DNA: TGTGCCAGTAGTATATCCGGGCAGGGAGTGAACACTGAAGCTTTCTTT. Translating gives CASSISGQGVNTEAFF.

The genes are TRBV7-3 and TRBJ1-1; TRBD1 matches 8 bases. Germline CDR1 SGHTA, CDR2 FQGTGA. This CDR3 contains 14 residues. Losses at the gene ends were 5 bases for V and 6 bases for J; bases not matched to a gene: 8. This chain's CDR3 is CASSQGTGSSEAFF. The CDR3 bases are TGTGCCAGCAGCCAAGGGACAGGATCGTCTGAAGCTTTCTTT.

This clone was detected once. The CDR3 reads CASSMSGKGNQPQHF. The DNA of the CDR3 is TGTGCCAGTAGTATGTCGGGGAAAGGCAATCAGCCCCAGCATTTT. The chain uses TRBV19 and TRBJ1-5; no reliable D call. Germline-derived CDR1 and CDR2 are LNHDA and SQIVND (reference sequence). This CDR3 is built from 15 residues. Trimming removed 3 bases from V and 2 bases from J, with 11 bases in between.

The V and J genes are TRBV5-1 and TRBJ2-7, with TRBD1 matching 7 bases. After removal of 5 bases from V and 5 bases from J, the junction contained 10 bases not matched to a gene. This CDR3 region has 14 residues. The V gene's germline CDR1 is SGHRS and CDR2 YFSETQ. Here the CDR3 reads CASSSGGAWDEQYF. The CDR3, as DNA: TGCGCCAGCAGTTCAGGGGGAGCGTGGGACGAGCAGTACTTC.

This chain links TRBV5-1 with TRBJ1-1; D is perhaps TRBD1 (6 bases). Trimming removed 0 bases from V and 4 bases from J, with 16 bases in between. CDR1 and CDR2 (germline): SGHRS, YFSETQ. This CDR3 is 16 amino acids long. CDR3 loop: CASSLGFRGASTEAFF. CDR3 nucleotide sequence: TGCGCCAGCAGCTTGGGGTTTCGGGGGGCGAGCACTGAAGCTTTCTTT.

V gene TRBV5-4 combines with J gene TRBJ2-1; TRBD2 matches 10 bases. The germline V gene encodes CDR1 SGHNT and CDR2 YYREEE (reference sequence). The ends lost 2 bases at V and 3 bases at J; junction bases unmatched: 8. The CDR3 sequence is 17 residues long. The DNA of the CDR3 is TGTGCCAGCAGCTTTGGACTAGCGGCGGGATTCTACAATGAGCAGTTCTTC. Translating gives CASSFGLAAGFYNEQFF.

This chain links TRBV11-2 with TRBJ2-5; D gene unclear. The CDR3 extends over 12 amino acids. The germline gives CDR1 SGHAT, CDR2 FQNNGV. V shed 5 bases and J shed 4 bases, with 8 bases lying between them. The CDR3 here is CASSLMSETQYF. The CDR3 coding sequence is TGTGCCAGCAGCCTAATGTCAGAGACCCAGTACTTC.

This chain uses TRBV7-2 with TRBJ2-3; 12 bases fit TRBD2. Germline values: CDR1 SGHTA, CDR2 FQGNSA. With 11 bases clipped from V and 5 bases from J, the junction kept 8 bases outside the gene matches. This CDR3 has 14 amino acids. The CDR3 DNA reads TGTGCCTGCACGAGGGGACTAGCGGGAGATACGCAGTATTTT. Amino acid sequence: CACTRGLAGDTQYF.

The rearrangement uses TRBV7-9 and TRBJ2-6; weak D call: TRBD2 (5 bases). The CDR3 has 17 residues. The ends were cut back, 3 bases at V and 4 bases at J, with 16 bases in the middle. Germline V gene data show CDR1 as SEHNR and CDR2 as FQNEAQ (reference sequence). The CDR3 region is CASSLVDFNRGANVLTF. The CDR3, as DNA: TGTGCCAGCAGCTTGGTGGACTTCAATAGGGGGGCCAACGTCCTGACTTTC.

The chain recombines TRBV2 with TRBJ2-2, with 8 nucleotides matching TRBD2. V lost 5 bases, J lost 4 bases, and 6 bases stayed unmatched. CDR1 and CDR2 from the germline V gene are SNHLY and FYNNEI. The CDR3 contains 15 residues. The CDR3 region has the DNA TGTGCCAGCAGTTTTTACGGGAGGGCCACCGGGGAGCTGTTTTTT. Translation gives CASSFYGRATGELFF.

V usage is TRBV5-6 and J usage is TRBJ1-3; D gene ambiguous. Per the germline V gene, CDR1 is SGHDT and CDR2 is YYEEEE. Trimming cost V 2 bases and J 7 bases, with 7 bases left between them. This CDR3 spans 12 amino acids. The CDR3, as DNA: TGTGCCAGCAGCTTCCTCGGGAACACCATATATTTT. Translating gives CASSFLGNTIYF.

This sequence joins TRBV30 and TRBJ1-1; D remains ambiguous. CDR3 length: 13 residues. Trimming stripped 4 bases from V and 5 bases from J, with 14 bases between. Germline-derived CDR1 and CDR2 are GTSNPN and SVGIG (reference sequence). This chain's CDR3 is CAWKSPGRTEAFF. The CDR3 coding sequence is TGTGCCTGGAAGTCGCCGGGAAGGACTGAAGCTTTCTTT.

The rearrangement uses TRBV5-1 and TRBJ2-7; possible D gene TRBD1, 6 bases. This CDR3 is built from 11 residues. V was clipped by 8 bases and J by 3 bases, with 9 bases between them. Germline V gives CDR1 SGHRS, CDR2 YFSETQ. The DNA of the CDR3 is TGCGCCAGTTCCAGGGGCTACGAGCAGTACTTC. Encoded protein: CASSRGYEQYF.

V gene TRBV6-5 combines with J gene TRBJ1-5, with D perhaps matching TRBD1 (6 bases). The CDR3 sequence is 15 residues long. V was cut by 0 bases and J by 4 bases, with 10 bases left in between. From germline, CDR1 is MNHEY and CDR2 SVGAGI. The CDR3: CASSYSTQGNQPQHF. The CDR3 DNA is TGTGCCAGCAGTTACTCGACTCAGGGGAATCAGCCCCAGCATTTT.

The chain recombines TRBV5-1 with TRBJ2-3; D gene unclear. CDR1 is SGHRS and CDR2 is YFSETQ in the germline V gene. This CDR3 is 16 amino acids long. Trimming took 4 bases from V and 0 from J, leaving 15 bases between them. The CDR3 DNA reads TGCGCCAGCAGCCCGACCGGTATGGGGAGCACAGATACGCAGTATTTT. Residues: CASSPTGMGSTDTQYF.

This chain uses TRBV7-8 with TRBJ1-4; D is unresolved. Germline V gene sequence: CDR1 SGHVS, CDR2 FQNEAQ. This CDR3 is built from 15 residues. Trimming took 4 bases from V and 0 from J, leaving 9 bases between them. The CDR3 DNA sequence: TGTGCCAGCAGCTCCCCAGAGGCAACTAATGAAAAACTGTTTTTT. Translation gives CASSSPEATNEKLFF.

J is TRBJ1-1 and V is TRBV29-1; a weak D match, TRBD1 (6 bases). V dropped 3 bases and J dropped 2 bases, with 13 bases sitting between them. The CDR3 has 14 amino acids. Germline loops: CDR1 SQVTM, CDR2 ANQGSEA. The CDR3 DNA is TGCAGCGTTGAGTCGGGGGGCAGAAACACTGAAGCTTTCTTT. It translates to CSVESGGRNTEAFF.

V usage is TRBV5-6 and J usage is TRBJ2-5; TRBD1 aligns across 7 bases. V trimming: 1 base; J trimming: 3 bases; junction bases outside the gene matches: 6. CDR1 SGHDT and CDR2 YYEEEE come from the germline V gene. The CDR3 extends over 15 amino acids. CDR3 residues: CASSLSPDRKETQYF. The CDR3 coding sequence is TGTGCCAGCAGCTTGTCCCCGGACAGGAAAGAGACCCAGTACTTC.

The rearrangement joins TRBV28 to TRBJ2-4; 10 nucleotides line up with TRBD1. Germline CDR1 reads MDHEN; CDR2 reads SYDVKM. The CDR3 totals 16 residues. The V gene end was trimmed by 6 bases and the J gene end by 8 bases; junction bases not matched to a gene: 13. The CDR3 DNA follows: TGTGCCAGCAGCCCGGGACAGGGGATAGCTCGGGACATTCAGTACTTC. Protein sequence: CASSPGQGIARDIQYF.

This clone was seen a handful of times. Here the CDR3 DNA reads TGTGCCAGCTGCTCTGGCGGGAGTCCCCTCGAGCAGTACTTC. It encodes CASCSGGSPLEQYF. J is TRBJ2-7 and V is TRBV6-5; 7 bases are shared with TRBD2. Germline V gene data show CDR1 as MNHEY and CDR2 as SVGAGI. The CDR3 loop spans 14 amino acids. J lost 6 bases, V lost 8 bases, and 13 bases had no gene match.

This chain uses TRBV13 with TRBJ2-7; TRBD2 is a possible D gene (6 bases). Germline lookup yields CDR1 PRHDT and CDR2 FYEKMQ (reference sequence). This CDR3 spans 14 amino acids. The V end was cut by 5 bases, the J end by 2 bases, with 13 bases between. CDR3 sequence: CASSRRDFTYEQYF. The CDR3, as DNA: TGTGCCAGCAGCCGGCGGGACTTTACCTACGAGCAGTACTTC.

The rearrangement uses TRBV12-5 and TRBJ2-1; D possibly corresponds to TRBD2 (6 bases). This CDR3 comprises 15 residues. V was pared by 3 bases and J by 2 bases, with 11 bases between. In germline, CDR1 is LGHNT, CDR2 FRNRAP. In nucleotides, the CDR3 is TGTGCTAGTGGTTTAGGAGGGATTACCTACAATGAGCAGTTCTTC. Translated: CASGLGGITYNEQFF.

Comment on this clone: Distinct nucleotide sequences in the sample also encode this CDR3. In DNA, the CDR3 is TGCGCCAGCCACCAGCAGTCAGGGGGGGCGAACCACGAGCAGTACTTC. Its translation is CASHQQSGGANHEQYF. The V call is TRBV5-1, the J call TRBJ2-7; D is perhaps TRBD1 or TRBD2 (7 bases each). V was cut by 7 bases and J by 5 bases, with 25 bases left in between. Germline V gives CDR1 SGHRS, CDR2 YFSETQ. The CDR3 covers 16 residues.